Listed here is a single TCR beta chain. Its specificity is not known. CDR3 size: 15 residues. Losses at the gene ends were 0 bases for V and 4 bases for J; bases not matched to a gene: 0. The germline V gene encodes CDR1 SGHRS and CDR2 YFSETQ. This record comes from a study of OX40 agonist ivuxolimab in advanced cancers. At the level of the study: Mean age approximately 55 years, range about 20 to 79; roughly 80% male. Findings and limits, study-wide: Not determined was the antigen specificity of the expanded peripheral T cells. On average, CD8+ T cells had more expanded clones than CD4+.

The protocol was immunoSEQ multiplex PCR, while the TCRdb copy is restricted to in-frame clones and leaves out a portion. The sample records under 70,000 clones, around nine tenths being singletons. The source is an adult with an advanced solid tumor such as melanoma, head and neck, liver or kidney cancer. The chain joins TRBV5-1 to TRBJ2-3; 12 bases are shared with TRBD2. The source material was CD4+ or CD8+ T cells sorted from blood, sampled in a trial of the OX40 agonist ivuxolimab. CDR3 DNA sequence: TGCGCCAGCAGCTTGGCTAGCGGGGGGGCAGATACGCAGTATTTT. It is translated as CASSLASGGADTQYF.